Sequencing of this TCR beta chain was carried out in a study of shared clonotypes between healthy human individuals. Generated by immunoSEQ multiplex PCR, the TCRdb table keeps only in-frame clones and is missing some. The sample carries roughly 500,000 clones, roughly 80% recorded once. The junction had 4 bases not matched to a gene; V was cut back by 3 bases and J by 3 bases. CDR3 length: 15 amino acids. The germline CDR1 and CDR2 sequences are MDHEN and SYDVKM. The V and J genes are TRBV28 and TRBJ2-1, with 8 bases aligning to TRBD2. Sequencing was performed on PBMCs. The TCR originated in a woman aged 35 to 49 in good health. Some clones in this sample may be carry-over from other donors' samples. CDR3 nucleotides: TGTGCCAGCAGTTTTCGACTAGCGCGCTACAATGAGCAGTTCTTC. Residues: CASSFRLARYNEQFF.